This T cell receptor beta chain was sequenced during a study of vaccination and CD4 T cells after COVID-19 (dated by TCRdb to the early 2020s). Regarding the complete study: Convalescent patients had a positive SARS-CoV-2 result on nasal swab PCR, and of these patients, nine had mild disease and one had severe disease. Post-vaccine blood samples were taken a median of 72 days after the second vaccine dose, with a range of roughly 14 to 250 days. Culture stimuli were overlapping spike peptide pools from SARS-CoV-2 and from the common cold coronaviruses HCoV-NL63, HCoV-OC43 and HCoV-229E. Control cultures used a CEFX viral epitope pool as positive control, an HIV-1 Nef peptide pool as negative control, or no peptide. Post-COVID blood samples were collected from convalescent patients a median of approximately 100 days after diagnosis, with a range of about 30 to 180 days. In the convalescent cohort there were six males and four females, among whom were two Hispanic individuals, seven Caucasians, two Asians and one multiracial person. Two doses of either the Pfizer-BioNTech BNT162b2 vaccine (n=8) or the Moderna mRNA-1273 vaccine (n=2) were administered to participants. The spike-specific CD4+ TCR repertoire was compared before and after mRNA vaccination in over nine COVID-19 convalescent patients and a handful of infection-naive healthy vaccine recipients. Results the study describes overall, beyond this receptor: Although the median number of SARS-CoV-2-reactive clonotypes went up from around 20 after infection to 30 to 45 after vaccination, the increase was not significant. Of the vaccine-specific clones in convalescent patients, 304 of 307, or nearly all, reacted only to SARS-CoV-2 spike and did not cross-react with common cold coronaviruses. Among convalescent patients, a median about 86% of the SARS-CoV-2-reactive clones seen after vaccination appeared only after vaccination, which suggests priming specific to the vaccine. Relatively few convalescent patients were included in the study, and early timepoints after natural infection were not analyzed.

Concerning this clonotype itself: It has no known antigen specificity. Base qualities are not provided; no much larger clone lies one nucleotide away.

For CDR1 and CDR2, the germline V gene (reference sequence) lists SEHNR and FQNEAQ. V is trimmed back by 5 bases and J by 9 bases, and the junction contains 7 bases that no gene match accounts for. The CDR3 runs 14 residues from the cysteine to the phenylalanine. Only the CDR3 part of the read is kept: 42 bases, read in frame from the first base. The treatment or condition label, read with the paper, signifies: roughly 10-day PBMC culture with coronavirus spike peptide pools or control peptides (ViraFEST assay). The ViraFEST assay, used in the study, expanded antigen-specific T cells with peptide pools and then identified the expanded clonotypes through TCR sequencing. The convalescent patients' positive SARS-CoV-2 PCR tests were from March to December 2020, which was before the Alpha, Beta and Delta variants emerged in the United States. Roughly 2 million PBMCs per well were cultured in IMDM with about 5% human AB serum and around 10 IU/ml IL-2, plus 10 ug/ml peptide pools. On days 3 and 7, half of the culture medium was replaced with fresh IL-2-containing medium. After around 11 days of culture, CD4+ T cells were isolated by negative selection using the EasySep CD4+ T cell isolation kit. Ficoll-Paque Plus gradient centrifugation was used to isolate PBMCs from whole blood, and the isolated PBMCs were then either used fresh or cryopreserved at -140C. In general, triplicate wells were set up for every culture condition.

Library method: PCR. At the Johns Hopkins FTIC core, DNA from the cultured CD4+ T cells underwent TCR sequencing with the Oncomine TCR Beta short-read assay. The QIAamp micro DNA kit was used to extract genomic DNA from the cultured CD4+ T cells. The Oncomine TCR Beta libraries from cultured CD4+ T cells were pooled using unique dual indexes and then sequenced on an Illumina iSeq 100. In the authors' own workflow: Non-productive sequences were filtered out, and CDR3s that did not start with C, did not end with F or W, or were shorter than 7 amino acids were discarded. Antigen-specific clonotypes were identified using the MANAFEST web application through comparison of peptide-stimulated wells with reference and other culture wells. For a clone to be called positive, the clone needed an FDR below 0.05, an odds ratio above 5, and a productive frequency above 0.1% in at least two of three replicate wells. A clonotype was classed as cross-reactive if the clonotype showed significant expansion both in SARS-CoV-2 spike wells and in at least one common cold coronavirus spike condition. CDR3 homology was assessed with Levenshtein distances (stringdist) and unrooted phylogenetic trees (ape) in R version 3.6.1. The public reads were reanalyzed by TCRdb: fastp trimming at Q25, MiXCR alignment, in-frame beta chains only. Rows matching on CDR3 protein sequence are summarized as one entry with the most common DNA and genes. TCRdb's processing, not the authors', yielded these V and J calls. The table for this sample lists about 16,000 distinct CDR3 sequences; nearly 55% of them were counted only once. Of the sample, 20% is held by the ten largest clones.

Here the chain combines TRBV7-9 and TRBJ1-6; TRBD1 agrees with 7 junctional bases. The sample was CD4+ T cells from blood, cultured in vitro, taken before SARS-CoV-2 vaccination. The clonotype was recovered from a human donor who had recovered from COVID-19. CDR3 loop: CASSKTGWGSPLHF. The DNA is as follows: TGTGCCAGCAGCAAGACAGGGTGGGGTTCACCCCTCCACTTT.